This T cell receptor beta chain was captured in a study of response to subunit inactivated influenza vaccine. This CDR3 has 13 amino acids. Trimming stripped 2 bases from V and 4 bases from J, with 8 bases between. Germline values: CDR1 KGHSY, CDR2 FQNENV. Each CDR3 protein gets one entry after TCRdb re-called the RT-PCR reads with MiXCR. Of about 650,000 distinct CDR3 sequences listed, 12% to 15% are singletons. This clonotype was picked up many times. This sample comprised PBMCs from blood, obtained 14 to 15 days before vaccination. The TCR comes from a man aged 50-59 years who received an inactivated influenza vaccine. This chain connects TRBV16 to TRBJ2-5, with D unclear. CDR3 sequence reads: CASSQHTGETQYF. The CDR3 DNA reads as TGTGCCAGCAGCCAACATACGGGAGAGACCCAGTACTTC.